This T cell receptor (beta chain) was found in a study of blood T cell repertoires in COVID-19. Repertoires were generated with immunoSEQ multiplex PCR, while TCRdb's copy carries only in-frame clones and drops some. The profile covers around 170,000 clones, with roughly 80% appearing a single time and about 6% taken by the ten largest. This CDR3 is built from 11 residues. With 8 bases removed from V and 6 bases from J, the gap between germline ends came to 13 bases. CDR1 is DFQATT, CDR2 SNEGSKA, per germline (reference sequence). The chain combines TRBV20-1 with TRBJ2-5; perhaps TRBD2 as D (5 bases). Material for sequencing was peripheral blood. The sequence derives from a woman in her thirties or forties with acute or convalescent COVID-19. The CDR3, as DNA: TGCAGTACCGAACGAGGGAAGACCCAGTACTTC. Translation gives CSTERGKTQYF.